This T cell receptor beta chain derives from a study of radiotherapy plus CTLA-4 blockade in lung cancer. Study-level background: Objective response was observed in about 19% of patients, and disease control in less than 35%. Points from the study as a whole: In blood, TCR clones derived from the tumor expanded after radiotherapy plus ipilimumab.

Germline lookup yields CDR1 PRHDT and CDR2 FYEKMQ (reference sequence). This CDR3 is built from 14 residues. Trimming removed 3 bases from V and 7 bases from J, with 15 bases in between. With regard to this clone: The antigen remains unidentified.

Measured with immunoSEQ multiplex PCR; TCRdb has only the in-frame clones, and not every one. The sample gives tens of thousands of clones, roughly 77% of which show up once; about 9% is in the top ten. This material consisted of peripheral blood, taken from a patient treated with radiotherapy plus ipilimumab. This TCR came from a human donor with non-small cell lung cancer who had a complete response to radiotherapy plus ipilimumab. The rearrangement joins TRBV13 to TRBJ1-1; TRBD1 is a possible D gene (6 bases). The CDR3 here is CASSLAGVLFEAFF. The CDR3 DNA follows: TGTGCCAGCAGCTTGGCAGGGGTTCTATTTGAAGCTTTCTTT.